The rows below give T cell receptor beta chains drawn from one sample of a study of blood T cell repertoires in COVID-19. Only in-frame clones appear in the TCRdb table, and some are missing; sequencing was by immunoSEQ multiplex PCR. The data show 30,000 to 40,000 clones, about nine tenths seen once. The sequenced sample consisted of peripheral blood. All receptors come from a human donor with active COVID-19. The donor label of this sample is uncertain. Each CDR3 is given with its conserved first and last residue. The D gene is left open where the match is weak.

d_call j_call v_call cdr3_aa cdr3_nt
NA TRBJ1-2 TRBV7-2 CASSPEGNYGYTF TGTGCCAGCAGCCCGGAGGGGAACTATGGCTACACCTTC
TRBD2 TRBJ2-1 TRBV9 CASSGHARGSYNEQFF TGTGCCAGCAGCGGACATGCGCGGGGGTCCTACAATGAGCAGTTCTTC
TRBD2 TRBJ2-1 TRBV7-6 CASSLVGGFNEQFF TGTGCCAGCAGCTTAGTCGGGGGGTTCAATGAGCAGTTCTTC
TRBD2 TRBJ2-3 TRBV9 CASSVPGGPTDTQYF TGTGCCAGCAGCGTACCGGGGGGGCCGACAGATACGCAGTATTTT
NA TRBJ2-7 TRBV15 CATSRVRGTYEQYF TGTGCCACCAGCAGAGTGCGTGGGACATACGAGCAGTACTTC
TRBD2 TRBJ2-5 TRBV19 CASSQGLDQETQYF TGTGCCAGTAGTCAGGGACTAGATCAAGAGACCCAGTACTTC
TRBD2 TRBJ2-1 TRBV18 CASSGTSGASYNEQFF TGTGCCAGCTCAGGGACTAGCGGGGCATCCTACAATGAGCAGTTCTTC
NA TRBJ2-3 TRBV24-1 CATSDSHSRTDTQYF TGTGCCACCAGTGATTCTCACAGCCGAACAGATACGCAGTATTTT
NA TRBJ1-1 TRBV2 CASSETTGIFEAFF TGTGCCAGCAGTGAAACGACAGGAATCTTTGAAGCTTTCTTT
TRBD2 TRBJ2-3 TRBV27 CASSTRSGGAVDTQYF TGTGCCAGCAGTACCCGGTCCGGGGGGGCCGTAGATACGCAGTATTTT
NA TRBJ2-7 TRBV6-5 CATISRGFGYEQYF TGTGCCACCATAAGTCGGGGTTTCGGCTACGAGCAGTACTTC
TRBD2 TRBJ2-1 TRBV4-3 CASSQGTSGYNEQFF TGCGCCAGCAGCCAAGGGACTAGCGGGTACAATGAGCAGTTCTTC
TRBD1 TRBJ2-3 TRBV15 CATSRAGTGGVDTQYF TGTGCCACCAGCAGAGCCGGGACAGGGGGAGTAGATACGCAGTATTTT
TRBD1 TRBJ2-2 TRBV6-2/TRBV6-3 CASSPDRVYGELFF TGTGCCAGCAGCCCGGACAGGGTGTACGGGGAGCTGTTTTTT
NA TRBJ2-2 TRBV2 CASSTGSPGELFF TGTGCCAGCAGTACAGGGTCCCCCGGGGAGCTGTTTTTT